A selection of T cell receptor beta chains follows, all from one sample in a study of blood T cell repertoires in COVID-19. Sequenced by immunoSEQ multiplex PCR; TCRdb stores in-frame clones only, minus some. The table lists approximately 500,000 clones, more than 75% of them singletons. The sequenced sample was PBMCs or T cells enriched from blood (not recorded which). These receptors originate from a woman aged 40 to 50 who had recovered from COVID-19. CDR3s include the opening cysteine and the closing phenylalanine or tryptophan. D genes are given only for firm matches. Size tells how often a clone was seen (once, few, many) or the class of an expanded clone, and some rows leave it out.

abundance | d_gene | j_gene | v_gene | CDR3nt | CDR3aa
NA | TRBD1 | TRBJ2-1 | TRBV5-1 | TGCGCCAGCAGCTTGGTCGGGACAGGTCTCTTCAATGAGCAGTTCTTC | CASSLVGTGLFNEQFF
NA | TRBD2 | TRBJ2-3 | TRBV18 | TGTGCCAGCTCATCACTTTACAGTGCCGGGGGGACAGATACGCAGTATTTT | CASSSLYSAGGTDTQYF
NA | TRBD2 | TRBJ2-5 | TRBV5-6 | TGTGCCAGCAGCTTTTTGACTAGCTTTGAGACCCAGTACTTC | CASSFLTSFETQYF
NA | NA | TRBJ2-3 | TRBV9 | TGTGCCAGCAGCGTAGCGGCAGGGGATACGCAGTATTTT | CASSVAAGDTQYF
NA | TRBD2 | TRBJ2-3 | TRBV25-1 | TGTGCCAGCAGTGGGCGGGAGTTTGCGCAGTATTTT | CASSGREFAQYF
once | TRBD1 | TRBJ1-2 | TRBV29-1 | TGCAGCGTTGAAGATCGAAACAGGGGCTATGGCTACACCTTC | CSVEDRNRGYGYTF
NA | NA | TRBJ2-7 | TRBV9 | TGTGCCAGCTCGGGTGGAACAAACGAGCAGTACTTC | CASSGGTNEQYF
NA | TRBD1 | TRBJ2-6 | TRBV6-5 | TGTGCCAGCAGGGACAGGGGGGCAGGGGCCAACGTCCTGACTTTC | CASRDRGAGANVLTF
NA | NA | TRBJ2-2 | TRBV25-1 | TGTGCCAGCAGTGATCAGGGCCTTTCCTGGGCCGGGGAGCTGTTTTTT | CASSDQGLSWAGELFF
NA | TRBD2 | TRBJ2-3 | TRBV7-2 | TGTGCCAGCAGCTTAGCGGCTAGCGGGAGTATCAATACGCAGTATTTT | CASSLAASGSINTQYF
NA | TRBD2 | TRBJ2-7 | TRBV30 | TGTGCCTGGAGACCGGGACTAGGGTTAAACGAGCAGTACTTC | CAWRPGLGLNEQYF
NA | NA | TRBJ2-1 | TRBV20-1 | TGCAGTGCTAGTAAGACTTCAAATTACAATGAGCAGTTCTTC | CSASKTSNYNEQFF
NA | NA | TRBJ1-1 | TRBV14 | TGTGCCAGCAGAGCTAACGAAGGGGGAGTAATCGGGTTCGCTGAAGCTTTCTTT | CASRANEGGVIGFAEAFF
NA | NA | TRBJ2-1 | TRBV6-5 | TGTGCCACAAAGGCGGCAGGGCTCTACAATGAGCAGTTCTTC | CATKAAGLYNEQFF
NA | TRBD2 | TRBJ2-5 | TRBV30 | TGTGCCTGGAGTGGGACTAGCGGGAGTCTACAAGAGACCCAGTACTTC | CAWSGTSGSLQETQYF
once | NA | TRBJ1-5 | TRBV19 | TGTGCCAGTAGTCAGGCACAAGGATACAATCAGCCCCAGCATTTT | CASSQAQGYNQPQHF
NA | TRBD1 | TRBJ1-2 | TRBV7-2 | TGTGCCAGCAGCGTTCGGACAGGGGGCGAAGGCTACACCTTC | CASSVRTGGEGYTF
NA | TRBD2 | TRBJ2-1 | TRBV7-2 | TGTGCCAGCAGCTTAGTACCGGGACTAGCGGGAAGAGGGTACAATGAGCAGTTCTTC | CASSLVPGLAGRGYNEQFF
once | TRBD2 | TRBJ2-1 | TRBV13 | TGTGCCAGCAGCCCCGGACTAGCGGAGCCCAGAACCTACAATGAGCAGTTCTTC | CASSPGLAEPRTYNEQFF
NA | TRBD1 | TRBJ1-4 | TRBV10-3 | TGTGCCATCAGTGACCCAGGGGGTACAGAAAAACTGTTTTTT | CAISDPGGTEKLFF
once | TRBD1 | TRBJ2-3 | TRBV4-1 | TGCGCCAGCGGATTACGGGACAGAGGGATAGATACGCAGTATTTT | CASGLRDRGIDTQYF
once | TRBD2 | TRBJ2-1 | TRBV9 | TGTGCCAGCAGCCCCCACCCTAAGCGGGAGCCTTACAATGAGCAGTTCTTC | CASSPHPKREPYNEQFF
NA | NA | TRBJ2-7 | TRBV10-1 | TGCGCCAGCAGTGACAACTCCTACGAGCAGTACTTC | CASSDNSYEQYF
NA | NA | TRBJ2-3 | TRBV19 | TGTGCCAGTAGTATCACAGTTGGAGGAACAGATACGCAGTATTTT | CASSITVGGTDTQYF
NA | NA | TRBJ2-7 | TRBV28 | TGTGCCAGCAGCAACGCCGGGACTTCGATTTGGGAGCAGTACTTC | CASSNAGTSIWEQYF
once | TRBD2 | TRBJ2-1 | TRBV4-3 | TGCGCCAGCAGCCAAGATTTAGCGGGAGCTCGCAATGAGCAGTTCTTC | CASSQDLAGARNEQFF
NA | NA | TRBJ1-1 | TRBV23-1 | TGCGCCAGCAGTCTACATGGTTATCGATTCGGGAAGAACACTGAAGCTTTCTTT | CASSLHGYRFGKNTEAFF
NA | TRBD1 | TRBJ1-1 | TRBV19 | TGTGCCAGTAGCTCACAGGGGGCAAATACTGAAGCTTTCTTT | CASSSQGANTEAFF
once | NA | TRBJ2-1 | TRBV19 | TGTGCCAGTAGTACACCCCACCAGCCGGGGAGATCCTACAATGAGCAGTTCTTC | CASSTPHQPGRSYNEQFF
NA | TRBD2 | TRBJ2-3 | TRBV4-3 | TGCGCCAGCAGCCAAGCTCCCTCGACTAGCGGGAGTCTGGATACGCAGTATTTT | CASSQAPSTSGSLDTQYF
NA | NA | TRBJ1-2 | TRBV16 | TGTGCCAGCAGCCAACAAGAAAAAGGCAGCGATGATTATGGCTACACCTTC | CASSQQEKGSDDYGYTF
NA | TRBD1 | TRBJ1-1 | TRBV7-8 | TGTGCCAGCAGCATGAGATGGACAGGGGGCTGGTGGACTGAAGCTTTCTTT | CASSMRWTGGWWTEAFF
few | TRBD1 | TRBJ2-2 | TRBV19 | TGTGCCAGTAGTATCGTACAGGGGTCCGGGGAGCTGTTTTTT | CASSIVQGSGELFF
NA | NA | TRBJ2-3 | TRBV6-5 | TGTGCCAGCAGTAGTGCAGTCTCTAGCACAGATACGCAGTATTTT | CASSSAVSSTDTQYF
NA | TRBD1 | TRBJ2-7 | TRBV5-1 | TGCGCCAGCAGTAAGGGACAGGATTCCTACGAGCAGTACTTC | CASSKGQDSYEQYF
NA | TRBD2 | TRBJ2-3 | TRBV7-2 | TGTGCCAGCAGCTTAGCTGGCCCTACTAGCGGCAATACGCAGTATTTT | CASSLAGPTSGNTQYF
NA | NA | TRBJ2-7 | TRBV3-1/TRBV3-2 | TGTGCCAGCAAGGAACAGACCTACGAGCAGTACTTC | CASKEQTYEQYF
NA | TRBD1 | TRBJ1-4 | TRBV7-8 | TGTGCCAGCAGCCCATACGACAGGGCCATGGAAAAACTGTTTTTT | CASSPYDRAMEKLFF
NA | TRBD2 | TRBJ2-5 | TRBV29-1 | TGCAGCGGGCGGACTAGCCAAGAGACCCAGTACTTC | CSGRTSQETQYF
NA | NA | TRBJ1-1 | TRBV10-3 | TGTGCCATCAGTGAGGGCAGGGAAGCTTTCTTT | CAISEGREAFF
NA | TRBD2 | TRBJ2-3 | TRBV5-1 | TGCGCCAGCAGCTCGATTAAGGGACTAGCGGAGTCCACAGATACGCAGTATTTT | CASSSIKGLAESTDTQYF
NA | NA | TRBJ2-3 | TRBV7-9 | TGTGCCAGCAGCTTAAGACTAGACACAGATACGCAGTATTTT | CASSLRLDTDTQYF
NA | TRBD1 | TRBJ2-3 | TRBV11-3 | TGTGCCAGCAGCACAAGACGGGACAGGGCCGATACGCAGTATTTT | CASSTRRDRADTQYF
NA | NA | TRBJ1-6 | TRBV6-5 | TGTGCCAGCAGTTCCGTGGAGGACCGATCACCCCTCCACTTT | CASSSVEDRSPLHF
NA | TRBD1 | TRBJ2-3 | TRBV5-4 | TGTGCCAGCGGGATGACAGGGGGAGGCACAGATACGCAGTATTTT | CASGMTGGGTDTQYF
NA | NA | TRBJ2-5 | TRBV11-3 | TGTGCCAGCAGCTTAGAGTCTAGATTCCAAGAGACCCAGTACTTC | CASSLESRFQETQYF
once | NA | TRBJ1-3 | TRBV2 | TGTGCCAGCAGTCGCGGGGAAGGAAACACCATATATTTT | CASSRGEGNTIYF
NA | TRBD1 | TRBJ1-1 | TRBV6-5 | TGTGCCAGCAGTTATTCTAACAGGGGGCCCGGTTTCTTT | CASSYSNRGPGFF
NA | NA | TRBJ2-1 | TRBV7-9 | TGTGCCAGCACCTCATCGGGAGAGGGGTTCTTC | CASTSSGEGFF
NA | NA | TRBJ2-7 | TRBV6-5 | TGTGCCATCCTGCAAGGGACATTCAATTCCGAGCAGTACTTC | CAILQGTFNSEQYF
NA | NA | TRBJ1-3 | TRBV9 | TGTGCCAGCAGCGAAAGCCCGTCGGGGTCTGGAAACACCATATATTTT | CASSESPSGSGNTIYF
NA | TRBD2 | TRBJ2-3 | TRBV9 | TGTGCCAGCAGCGAAGGTGGGCTAGCGGGCACAGATACGCAGTATTTT | CASSEGGLAGTDTQYF